This record concerns one TCR beta chain sequence. The data are from a study of blood T cell repertoires in COVID-19. V was shortened by 3 bases and J by 4 bases, with 8 bases between the two germline ends. In germline, CDR1 is KGHDR, CDR2 SFDVKD. CDR3 length: 13 amino acids. As originally analysed: Researchers report that nucleated cell counts were estimated from reference gene primer amplification. TCRdb's copy holds only in-frame clones and misses some; the assay was immunoSEQ multiplex PCR. V and J calls and clone size are copied from that table; D and trimming were computed from the DNA. The repertoire holds just over 250,000 clones, with 80% to 90% as singletons.

The sequencing sample was made of PBMCs or T cells enriched from blood (not recorded which). The sequence derives from a young man with acute COVID-19. The rearrangement joins TRBV24-1 to TRBJ1-1, with D perhaps TRBD1 (6 bases). The CDR3 protein is CATSDNRVTEAFF. Written as DNA, the CDR3 is TGTGCCACCAGTGATAACAGGGTCACTGAAGCTTTCTTT.